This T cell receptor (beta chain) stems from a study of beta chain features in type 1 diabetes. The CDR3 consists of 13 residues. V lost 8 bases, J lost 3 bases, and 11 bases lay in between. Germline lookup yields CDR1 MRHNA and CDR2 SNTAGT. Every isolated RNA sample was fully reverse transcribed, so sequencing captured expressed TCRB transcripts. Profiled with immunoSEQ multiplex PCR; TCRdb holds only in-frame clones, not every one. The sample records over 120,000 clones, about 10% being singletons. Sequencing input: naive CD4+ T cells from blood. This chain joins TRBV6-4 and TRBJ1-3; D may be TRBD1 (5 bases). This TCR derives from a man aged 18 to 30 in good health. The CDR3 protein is CASGGDGGNTIYF. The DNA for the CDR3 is TGTGCCAGCGGAGGGGACGGTGGAAACACCATATATTTT.